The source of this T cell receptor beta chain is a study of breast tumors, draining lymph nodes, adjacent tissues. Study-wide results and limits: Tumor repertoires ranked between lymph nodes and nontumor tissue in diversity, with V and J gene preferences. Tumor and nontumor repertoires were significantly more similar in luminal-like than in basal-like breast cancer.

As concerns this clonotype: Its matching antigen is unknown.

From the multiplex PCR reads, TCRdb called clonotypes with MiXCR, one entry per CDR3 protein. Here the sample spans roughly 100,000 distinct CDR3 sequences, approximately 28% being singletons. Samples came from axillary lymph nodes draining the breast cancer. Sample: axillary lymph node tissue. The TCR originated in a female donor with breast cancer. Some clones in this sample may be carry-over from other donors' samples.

CDR3 coding DNA: TGCAGTGCTAGAGCCTCGGGACAGGGGTTCTACGAGCAGTACTTC. Translated, it gives CSARASGQGFYEQYF. The chain uses TRBV20-1 and TRBJ2-7; 10 positions agree with TRBD1. Germline CDR1 reads DFQATT; CDR2 reads SNEGSKA (reference sequence). The CDR3 extends over 15 amino acids. Trimming removed 1 base from V and 3 bases from J; junction bases left unmatched: 6.